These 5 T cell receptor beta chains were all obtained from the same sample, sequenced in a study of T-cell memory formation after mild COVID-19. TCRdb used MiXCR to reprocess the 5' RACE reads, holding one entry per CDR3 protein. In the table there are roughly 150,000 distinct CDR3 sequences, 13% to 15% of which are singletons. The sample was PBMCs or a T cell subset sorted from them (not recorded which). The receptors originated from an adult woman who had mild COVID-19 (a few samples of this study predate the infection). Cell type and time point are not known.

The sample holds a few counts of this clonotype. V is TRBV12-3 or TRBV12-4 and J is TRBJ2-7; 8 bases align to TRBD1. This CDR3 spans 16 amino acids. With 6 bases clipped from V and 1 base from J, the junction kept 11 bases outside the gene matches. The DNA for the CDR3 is TGTGCCAGCAGCCGGAGGGGACAGGCGGCTTCCTACGAGCAGTACTTC. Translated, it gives CASSRRGQAASYEQYF.

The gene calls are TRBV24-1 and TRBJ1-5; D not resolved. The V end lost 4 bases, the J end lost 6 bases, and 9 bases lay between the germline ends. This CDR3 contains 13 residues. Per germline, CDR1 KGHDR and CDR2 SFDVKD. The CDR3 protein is CATSESERQPQHF. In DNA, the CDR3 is TGTGCCACCAGTGAGTCCGAGCGTCAGCCCCAGCATTTT.

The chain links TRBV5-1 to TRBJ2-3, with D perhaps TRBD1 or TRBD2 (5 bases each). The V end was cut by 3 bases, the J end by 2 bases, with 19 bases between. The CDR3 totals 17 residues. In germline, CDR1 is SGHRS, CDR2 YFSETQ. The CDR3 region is CASSSRDGYISTDTQYF. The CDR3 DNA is TGCGCCAGCAGCTCGAGGGACGGCTATATCTCCACAGATACGCAGTATTTT.

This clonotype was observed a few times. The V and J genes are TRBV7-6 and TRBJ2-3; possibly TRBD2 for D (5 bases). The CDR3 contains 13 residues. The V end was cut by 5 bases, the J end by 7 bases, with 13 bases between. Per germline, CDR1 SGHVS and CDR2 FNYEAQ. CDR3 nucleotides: TGTGCCAGCAGCCCCTCGGGGTCAAATACGCAGTATTTT. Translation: CASSPSGSNTQYF.

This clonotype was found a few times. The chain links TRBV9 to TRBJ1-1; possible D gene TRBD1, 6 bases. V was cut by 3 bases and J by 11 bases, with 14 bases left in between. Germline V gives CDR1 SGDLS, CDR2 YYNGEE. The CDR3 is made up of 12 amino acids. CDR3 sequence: CASSEWTDSAFF. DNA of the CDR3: TGTGCCAGCAGCGAATGGACAGATTCGGCTTTCTTT.